This TCR beta chain was recorded in a study of identical twins. The CDR3 is made up of 15 amino acids. Germline values: CDR1 ENHRY, CDR2 SYGVKD. To note about this clonotype: Its cognate antigen is unknown.

TCRdb re-derived calls from the 5' RACE reads in MiXCR, one entry per CDR3 protein. The table records approximately 1.8 million distinct CDR3 sequences, more than 30% of them present only once. Study observations and caveats: With abundant cord blood beta clonotypes, insertions were fewer; memory repertoires showed no such pattern.

This clonotype was obtained from a newborn girl in good health. The J gene is TRBJ2-1, the V gene TRBV10-3; 7 bases match TRBD1. The better agreement between TRBJ2-7 and the DNA end casts doubt on the J call. Material: cord blood. The CDR3 DNA follows: TGTGCCATCAAATTAGGACAGGAGGCCGGCAATGAGCAGTACTTC. It translates to CAIKLGQEAGNEQYF.